Detailed here is one T cell receptor beta chain. The antigen this receptor binds is unknown. No much larger clone exists at a distance of one base, and base qualities are not known. V loses 6 bases at its end and J loses 1 base; junction bases beyond the gene matches: 11. The CDR3 measures 16 amino acids from cysteine to phenylalanine. The kept DNA is CDR3 alone, 48 bases in frame from the first base. CDR1 and CDR2, per the germline V gene, are ENHRY and SYGVKD. This sample was included in a study of blood T cells in healthy people across ages (dated by TCRdb to between 2014 and 2016). Regarding the research as a whole: In model experiments, template switching captured about one uniquely barcoded TCR beta cDNA molecule for every two T cells. To track age-related changes in TCR beta repertoire diversity, the study relied on deep sequencing normalized with unique cDNA molecular identifiers. The donors were divided into four age groups: young (average around 15 years), middle-aged (around 37), aged (around 67) and long-lived (roughly 86). To avoid experimental bias, donors of different ages were spread randomly across the sequencing lanes. Using the same blood draw, the study looked at two additional independent replicas of 1 million unique cDNA reads for two donors, one aged 18 to 30 and the other aged 80 or older.

The donors were around 39 Caucasian individuals from Russia, aged 6 to 90 years, who were systemically healthy. Each donor gave ten milliliters of peripheral blood, collected into EDTA-treated Vacutainer tubes. Ficoll-Paque density-gradient centrifugation was used to isolate PBMCs, with at least 7 million obtained per sample. Trizol reagent was used to extract total RNA from the PBMCs, yielding at least 5.5 micrograms per sample. For every donor, flow cytometry on a PBMC aliquot measured the percentage of naive CD45RAhigh/CD27high T cells. Results and caveats for the whole study, not just this receptor: Compared with the aged group, the long-lived group had more naive CD4+ T cells, fewer expanded clones and increased TCR diversity, suggesting age selection. Bulk unsorted PBMC profiling prevented conclusive comparison of naive and antigen-experienced compartments. Estimates of total diversity based on one million sequenced T cells were regarded as lower bounds and as underestimates. There was a strong correlation between observed TCR beta diversity and the percentage of naive T cells measured by flow cytometry. Donor CMV infection status was unknown, potentially confounding age-related changes in expanded clonotypes. Observed TCR beta diversity per million T cells fell roughly linearly with age, and a significant reduction was already apparent by age roughly 40.

The library was generated by 5' RACE. The instrument was an Illumina HiSeq 2500. A second PCR of roughly 7 to 12 cycles was run with a J-beta primer mix and a sample-barcoded 5' primer. Each TCR beta cDNA molecule received a unique molecular identifier from a template-switch 5' adaptor carrying 12 random nucleotides. At least 2.5 million CDR3-containing paired-end reads were obtained from each sample. All of the RNA was converted into first-strand cDNA using the Mint cDNA synthesis kit, with a TRBC-specific oligonucleotide serving as the primer. Following uracil-DNA glycosylase treatment, all cDNA underwent a first 18-cycle PCR with the universal primers M1SS and BC2_uni_R. The authors processed their data as follows. Normalization of each sample was performed by random selection of 1 million high-quality reads, each carrying a distinct molecular identifier. Instead of being binned into consensus sequences, reads that shared molecular identifiers were thrown out. MiTCR, run with a Q25 quality threshold and the strictest error-elimination algorithm, handled CDR3 identification, clonotype clustering and error correction. A nonparametric unseen species model using Euler transformation provided a lower-bound estimate of total TCR beta diversity. The public reads were reanalyzed by TCRdb: fastp trimming at Q25, MiXCR alignment, in-frame beta chains only. Identical CDR3 protein sequences are pooled into one entry, listed with their most common genes and DNA. TCRdb, not the original authors, processed these V and J calls. The sample table contains some 1.5 million distinct CDR3 sequences; only one count was recorded for 28% of them. The leading ten clones occupy 6.5% to 8.5% of the sample.

This chain is built from TRBV10-3 and TRBJ1-2, with 7 junctional bases fitting TRBD1. This sequence originates from a woman aged 25 to 39 in good health. The source material was blood. The base sequence is TGTGCCATCAGCCTGGGGACAGCCAAAAATAACTATGGCTACACCTTC. Its translation is CAISLGTAKNNYGYTF.